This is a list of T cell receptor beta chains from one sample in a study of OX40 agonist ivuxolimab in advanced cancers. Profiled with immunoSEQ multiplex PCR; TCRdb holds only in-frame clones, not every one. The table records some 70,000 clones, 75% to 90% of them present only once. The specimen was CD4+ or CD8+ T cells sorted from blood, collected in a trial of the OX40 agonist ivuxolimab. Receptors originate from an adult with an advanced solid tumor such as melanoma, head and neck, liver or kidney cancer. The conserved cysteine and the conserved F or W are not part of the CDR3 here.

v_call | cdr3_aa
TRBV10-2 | ASRASGGETQY
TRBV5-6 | ASSAQGRTNEKLF
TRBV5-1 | ASSSTGQYTEAF
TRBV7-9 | ASSLGQRFATNEKLF
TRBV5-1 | GLSGSPYEQY
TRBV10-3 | AIGPSLNTEAF
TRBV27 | ASSSGTGPNQPQH
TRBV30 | AWSMGRTGNTIY
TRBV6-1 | AVHRGLFDYGYT
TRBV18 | ASSPLSGANVLT